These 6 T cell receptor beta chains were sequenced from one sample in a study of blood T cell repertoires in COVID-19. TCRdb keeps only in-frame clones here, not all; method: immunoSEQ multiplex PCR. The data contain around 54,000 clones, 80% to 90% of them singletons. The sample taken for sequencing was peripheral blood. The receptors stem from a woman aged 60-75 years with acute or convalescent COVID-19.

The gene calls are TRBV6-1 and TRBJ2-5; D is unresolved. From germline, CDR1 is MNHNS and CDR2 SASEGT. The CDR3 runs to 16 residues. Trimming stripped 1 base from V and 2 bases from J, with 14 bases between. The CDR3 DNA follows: TGTGCCAGCAGTGAAGGAGTTTTGGGCGTTCAAGAGACCCAGTACTTC. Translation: CASSEGVLGVQETQYF.

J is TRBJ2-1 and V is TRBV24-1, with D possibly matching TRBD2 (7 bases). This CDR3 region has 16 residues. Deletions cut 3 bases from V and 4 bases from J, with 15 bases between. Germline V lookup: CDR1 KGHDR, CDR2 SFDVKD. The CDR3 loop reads CATSDPRRGGYNEQFF. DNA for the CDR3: TGTGCCACCAGTGATCCCCGAAGGGGGGGATACAATGAGCAGTTCTTC.

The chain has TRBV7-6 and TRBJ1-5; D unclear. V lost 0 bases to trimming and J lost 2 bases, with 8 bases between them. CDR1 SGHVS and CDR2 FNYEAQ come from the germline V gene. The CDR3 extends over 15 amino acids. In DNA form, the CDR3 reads TGTGCCAGCAGCTTAGCGTCAGGCCGCAATCAGCCCCAGCATTTT. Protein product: CASSLASGRNQPQHF. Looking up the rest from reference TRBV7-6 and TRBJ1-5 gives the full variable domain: GAGVSQSPRYKVTKRGQDVALRCDPISGHVSLYWYRQALGQGPEFLTYFNYEAQQDKSGLPNDRFSAERPEGSISTLTIQRTEQRDSAMYRCASSLASGRNQPQHFGDGTRLSIL.

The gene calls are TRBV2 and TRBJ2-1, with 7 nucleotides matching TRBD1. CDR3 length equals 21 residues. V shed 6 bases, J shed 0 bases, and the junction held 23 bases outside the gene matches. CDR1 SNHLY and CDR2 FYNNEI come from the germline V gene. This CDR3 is CASSRMQTGKEDRSSYNEQFF. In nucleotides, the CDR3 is TGTGCCAGCAGCCGCATGCAGACAGGGAAGGAGGACAGGAGCTCCTACAATGAGCAGTTCTTC.

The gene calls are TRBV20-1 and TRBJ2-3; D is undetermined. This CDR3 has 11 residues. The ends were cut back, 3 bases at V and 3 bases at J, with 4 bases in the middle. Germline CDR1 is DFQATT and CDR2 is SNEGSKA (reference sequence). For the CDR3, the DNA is TGCAGTGCTAGCATTACAGATACGCAGTATTTT. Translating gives CSASITDTQYF.

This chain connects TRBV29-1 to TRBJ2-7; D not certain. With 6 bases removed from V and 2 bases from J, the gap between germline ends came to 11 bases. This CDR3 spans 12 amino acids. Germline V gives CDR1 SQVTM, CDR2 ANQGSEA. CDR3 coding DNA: TGCAGCGTCCTCGGGTCCACCTACGAGCAGTACTTC. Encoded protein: CSVLGSTYEQYF.